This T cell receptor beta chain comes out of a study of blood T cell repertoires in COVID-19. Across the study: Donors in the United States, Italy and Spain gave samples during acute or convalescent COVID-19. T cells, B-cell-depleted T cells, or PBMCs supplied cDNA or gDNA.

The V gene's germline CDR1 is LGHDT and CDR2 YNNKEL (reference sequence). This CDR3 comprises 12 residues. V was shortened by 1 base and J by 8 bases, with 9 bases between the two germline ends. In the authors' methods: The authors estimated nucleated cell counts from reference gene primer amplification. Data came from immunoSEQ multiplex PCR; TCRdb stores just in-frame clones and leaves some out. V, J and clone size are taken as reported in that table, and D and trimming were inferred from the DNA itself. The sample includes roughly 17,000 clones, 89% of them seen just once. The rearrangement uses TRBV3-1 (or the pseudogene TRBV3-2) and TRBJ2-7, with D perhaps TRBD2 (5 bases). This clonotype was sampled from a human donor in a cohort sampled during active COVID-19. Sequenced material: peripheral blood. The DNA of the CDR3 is TGTGCCAGCAGCCAAGCCAGGAGGCAGCAGTACTTC. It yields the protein CASSQARRQQYF.